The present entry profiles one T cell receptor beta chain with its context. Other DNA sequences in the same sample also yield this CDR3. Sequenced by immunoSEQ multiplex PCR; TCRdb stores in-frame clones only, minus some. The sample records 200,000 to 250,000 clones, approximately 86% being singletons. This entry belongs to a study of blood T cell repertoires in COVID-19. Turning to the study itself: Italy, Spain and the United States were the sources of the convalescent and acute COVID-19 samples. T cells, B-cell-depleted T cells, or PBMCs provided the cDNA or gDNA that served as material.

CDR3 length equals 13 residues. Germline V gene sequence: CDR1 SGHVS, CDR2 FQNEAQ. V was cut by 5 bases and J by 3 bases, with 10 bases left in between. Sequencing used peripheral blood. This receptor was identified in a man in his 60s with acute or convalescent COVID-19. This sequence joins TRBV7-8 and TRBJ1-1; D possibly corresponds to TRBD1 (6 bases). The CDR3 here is CASSLGGDTEAFF. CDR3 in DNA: TGTGCCAGCAGCCTAGGGGGAGACACTGAAGCTTTCTTT.